This T cell receptor (beta chain) comes out of a study of metastatic and nonmetastatic thyroid tumors. All patients reached thyroid surgery having received no treatment beforehand. TCRdb reassembled clones from the PCR reads with MiXCR. The table has 10,000 to 15,000 clones, about 27% seen once. This CDR3 has 15 amino acids. With 5 bases clipped from V and 5 bases from J, the junction kept 11 bases outside the gene matches. CDR1 and CDR2 (germline): DFQATT, SNEGSKA (reference sequence). Input material: tumor tissue. The receptor was isolated from a female donor with papillary thyroid cancer or a benign thyroid nodule (not recorded which). Some clones in this sample may be carry-over from other donors' samples. V is TRBV20-1 and J is TRBJ2-5; 10 bases match TRBD2. The CDR3 sequence: CSAPRLAGVGETQYF. The CDR3 DNA reads as TGCAGTGCTCCCCGGCTAGCGGGGGTAGGTGAGACCCAGTACTTC.